Reported below is one T cell receptor beta chain. Its antigen is not identified. This sample is drawn from a study of T cell repertoires in ileal Crohn's disease. Study observations and caveats: Clonal expansions were more frequent in active smokers than non-smokers at surgery.

The protocol was immunoSEQ multiplex PCR, while the TCRdb copy is restricted to in-frame clones and leaves out a portion. This table holds roughly 7,000 clones, 72% found once. The CDR3 loop spans 16 amino acids. Per the germline V gene, CDR1 is SGHNT and CDR2 is YYREEE (reference sequence). V gave up 0 bases and J gave up 7 bases, with 17 bases separating them. The rearrangement uses TRBV5-4 and TRBJ2-1; D is possibly TRBD2 (6 bases). Sequencing was performed on ileal tissue. This TCR came from an adult with Crohn's disease. The CDR3 DNA is TGTGCCAGCAGCTTGGAGTCATCAGGGAGGAGAAATGAGCAGTTCTTC. Protein product: CASSLESSGRRNEQFF.